These T cell receptor beta chains were read from a single sample in a study of blood T cell repertoires in COVID-19. This table comes from immunoSEQ multiplex PCR, and its TCRdb copy is limited to in-frame clones, with some not included. The data hold approximately 74,000 clones, with approximately 89% observed a single time. Sequencing was done on a sample of peripheral blood. All receptors derive from a woman in her fifties or sixties with acute or convalescent COVID-19. CDR3s include the opening cysteine and the closing phenylalanine or tryptophan. Each record gives: clone size, D gene, J gene, V gene, CDR3 DNA, CDR3 protein. D genes are given only for firm matches. A row's size may be missing; if present it is once, few, many or a size class.

>-|TRBD1|TRBJ1-2|TRBV7-9
TGTGCCAGCAGCACGGACAGGCTCTACACCTTC
CASSTDRLYTF
>-|TRBD2|TRBJ2-3|TRBV7-2
TGTGCCAGCGCTAAGGGACGGCCGGGAGGAGGGCATCCGCAGTATTTT
CASAKGRPGGGHPQYF
>-|-|TRBJ1-2|TRBV24-1
TGTGCCACCCCATACTCCCGGGGAGGATCACCTCTAGGCTACACCTTC
CATPYSRGGSPLGYTF
>few|TRBD1|TRBJ1-6|TRBV6-6
TGTGCCAGCCAAGGGCGACGGGACAGCCTTTCACCCCTCCACTTT
CASQGRRDSLSPLHF
>-|TRBD1|TRBJ1-5|TRBV18
TGTGCCAGCTCTACGGGACAGGGGGCCTTCAATCAGCCCCAGCATTTT
CASSTGQGAFNQPQHF
>-|TRBD1|TRBJ2-1|TRBV6-2/TRBV6-3
TGTGCCAGCAGCCGAGACAGGGTCAATGAGCAGTTCTTC
CASSRDRVNEQFF
>-|-|TRBJ2-1|TRBV7-2
TGTGCCAGCAGCTTAAGGGGTGGCAAGCCTTACAATGAGCAGTTCTTC
CASSLRGGKPYNEQFF
>-|TRBD2|TRBJ2-1|TRBV13
TGTGCCAGCAGCGCTGACCCGGGACTAGCAATTTCGGACAATGAGCAGTTCTTC
CASSADPGLAISDNEQFF
>-|-|TRBJ1-1|TRBV19
TGTGCCAGTACCCCGGACTCATACACTGAAGCTTTCTTT
CASTPDSYTEAFF
>-|-|TRBJ2-7|TRBV7-2
TGTGCCAGCAGCTTAGGCGGGGTCTACGAGCAGTACTTC
CASSLGGVYEQYF
>-|-|TRBJ1-2|TRBV5-1
TGCGCCAGCAGCCCGGACAGTTCCTATGGCTACACCTTC
CASSPDSSYGYTF
>-|TRBD2|TRBJ2-1|TRBV11-3
TGTGCCAGCAGCTTAGAAAGGGCTAGCGGGTTGTCCTACAATGAGCAGTTCTTC
CASSLERASGLSYNEQFF
>once|-|TRBJ2-1|TRBV11-2
TGTGCCAGCAGCATAGGTGTAGGGGTCTACAATGAGCAGTTCTTC
CASSIGVGVYNEQFF
>-|TRBD1|TRBJ1-2|TRBV30
TGTGCCTGGAGTGTATCCCAGGGGGCTGATGGCTACACCTTC
CAWSVSQGADGYTF
>-|-|TRBJ1-1|TRBV5-1
TGCGCCAGCAGCTCGGCAGAGGAACCCCGTCGAGCTTTCTTT
CASSSAEEPRRAFF
>-|-|TRBJ1-4|TRBV2
TGTGCCAGCAGTGTGAGGGTAGAGGAAAAACTGTTTTTT
CASSVRVEEKLFF
>-|TRBD2|TRBJ2-2|TRBV28
TGTGCCAGCCGCGGGGGGTTCACCGGGGAGCTGTTTTTT
CASRGGFTGELFF
>-|-|TRBJ2-3|TRBV7-7
TGTGCCAGCAGCCCGGCCGGGGAGAGCACAGATACGCAGTATTTT
CASSPAGESTDTQYF
>-|-|TRBJ2-3|TRBV28
TGTGCCAGCAGTTTATTTCAACAGGGTCCAGATACGCAGTATTTT
CASSLFQQGPDTQYF
>-|-|TRBJ1-1|TRBV28
TGTGCCAGCACCGTACAGAACACTGAAGCTTTCTTT
CASTVQNTEAFF
>-|TRBD1|TRBJ1-3|TRBV9
TGTGCCAGCAGCGTAGACCCCGGACAGGGAGAAAACACCATATATTTT
CASSVDPGQGENTIYF
>-|-|TRBJ2-3|TRBV5-8
TGTGCCAGCAGCGGGGGGTTCGATCCGCGCGATGCTACGCAGTATTTT
CASSGGFDPRDATQYF